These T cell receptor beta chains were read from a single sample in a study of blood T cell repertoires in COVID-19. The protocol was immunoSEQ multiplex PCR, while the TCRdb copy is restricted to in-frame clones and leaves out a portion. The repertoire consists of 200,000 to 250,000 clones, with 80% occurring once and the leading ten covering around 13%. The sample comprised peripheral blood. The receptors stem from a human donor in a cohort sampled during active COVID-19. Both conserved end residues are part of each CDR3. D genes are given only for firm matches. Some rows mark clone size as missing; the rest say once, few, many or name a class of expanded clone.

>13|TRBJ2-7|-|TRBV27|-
TGTGCCAGCAGTCAGACAAACTCCTACGAGCAGTACTTC
CASSQTNSYEQYF
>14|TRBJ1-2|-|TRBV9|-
TGTGCCAGCAGCGCAGGGGTTGTAAACTATGGCTACACCTTC
CASSAGVVNYGYTF
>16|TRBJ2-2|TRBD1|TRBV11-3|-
TGTGCCAGCAGCTTAGCCCCAGGGGGAGCGGCCGGGGAGCTGTTTTTT
CASSLAPGGAAGELFF
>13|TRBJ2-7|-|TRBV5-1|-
TGCGCCAGCAGCCCCGGTAATCGGGACGAGCAGTACTTC
CASSPGNRDEQYF
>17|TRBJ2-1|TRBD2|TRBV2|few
TGTGCCAGCAGTGAAGGAGAGGCGGGAGTGGCCTACAATGAGCAGTTCTTC
CASSEGEAGVAYNEQFF
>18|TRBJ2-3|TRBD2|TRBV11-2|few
TGTGCCAGCAGCTTAGGAAGAGGGCGGGGGGCATCCACAGATACGCAGTATTTT
CASSLGRGRGASTDTQYF
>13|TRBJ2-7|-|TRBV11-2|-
TGTGCCAGCAGCTTAGGAGCTGACTACGAGCAGTACTTC
CASSLGADYEQYF
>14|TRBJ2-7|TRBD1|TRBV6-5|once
TGTGCCAGCACCCCGGGACAGGCCACCTACGAGCAGTACTTC
CASTPGQATYEQYF
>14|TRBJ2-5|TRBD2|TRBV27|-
TGTGCCAGCAGGCCCAATAGCGGGGGCCCACGTTTGAACTTC
CASRPNSGGPRLNF
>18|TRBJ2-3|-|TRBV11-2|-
TGTGCCAGCAGCTTGTTACCCGCGGGACAGATCGGCGCAGATACGCAGTATTTT
CASSLLPAGQIGADTQYF
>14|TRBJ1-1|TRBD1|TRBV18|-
TGTGCCAGCTCGACAGGGGGCAGGAACACTGAAGCTTTCTTT
CASSTGGRNTEAFF
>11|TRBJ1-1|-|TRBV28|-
TGTGCCAGCAGTTTTGGCTCTGAAGCTTTCTTT
CASSFGSEAFF
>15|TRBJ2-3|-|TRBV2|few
TGTGCCAGCAGTGAATTACAGGGCTGGACAGATACGCAGTATTTT
CASSELQGWTDTQYF
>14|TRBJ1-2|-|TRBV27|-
TGTGCCAGCAGTTCACAGGGAGAACGGGGTGGCTACACCTTC
CASSSQGERGGYTF
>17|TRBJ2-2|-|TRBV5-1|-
TGCGCCAGCAGCTGGGGGTACGGGACACAGAACACCGGGGAGCTGTTTTTT
CASSWGYGTQNTGELFF
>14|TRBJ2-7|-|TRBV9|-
TGTGCCAGCAGCGTAGGGCAGCGAGCCGACGAGCAGTACTTC
CASSVGQRADEQYF